This T cell receptor beta chain was documented in a study of T cell responses to AZD1222 COVID-19 vaccine. Study-wide background: Second-dose groups at about 4 or about 12 weeks were pooled.

Study-level findings and limits: At 160-218 and 743-854, vaccine-associated CD4 TCRs were dominant, and they spanned spike. The reported proportion of spike-specific TCRs targeting unmutated variant regions was nearly half. Donors were largely white British and mainly female; clonal diversity was possibly underestimated.

V was pared by 5 bases and J by 8 bases, with 21 bases between. The CDR3 totals 15 residues. From germline, CDR1 is LNHDA and CDR2 SQIVND (reference sequence). TCRdb's table, derived via immunoSEQ multiplex PCR, lists solely in-frame clones and lacks some. The sample holds about 83,000 clones, 86% seen once. To note about this clone: Antigen: not known.

The sequencing used peripheral blood, collected on day 0 of AZD1222 vaccination. V gene TRBV19 combines with J gene TRBJ1-1; D might be TRBD1 (5 bases). This receptor was taken from an adult in good health. CDR3 coding DNA: TGTGCCAGTAGTCGCGGGGGGGTAGGGAGAAGGGAAGCTTTCTTT. This codes for CASSRGGVGRREAFF.